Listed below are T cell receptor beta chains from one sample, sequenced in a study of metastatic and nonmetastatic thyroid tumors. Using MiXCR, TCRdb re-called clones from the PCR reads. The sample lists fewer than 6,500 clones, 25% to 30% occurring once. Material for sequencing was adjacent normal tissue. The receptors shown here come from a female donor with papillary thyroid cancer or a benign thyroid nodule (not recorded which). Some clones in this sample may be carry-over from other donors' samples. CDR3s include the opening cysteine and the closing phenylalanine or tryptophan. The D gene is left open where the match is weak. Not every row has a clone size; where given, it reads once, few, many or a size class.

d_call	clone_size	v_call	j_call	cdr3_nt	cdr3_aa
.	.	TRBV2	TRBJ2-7	TGTGCCAGCAGTGAGTGGGACACCCGGGAGGCCTACGAGCAGTACTTC	CASSEWDTREAYEQYF
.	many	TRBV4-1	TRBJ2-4	TGCGCCAGCAGCCAAGATGTTGCTCCCCAATGGGCCAAAAACATTCAGTACTTC	CASSQDVAPQWAKNIQYF
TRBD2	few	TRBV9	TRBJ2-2	TGTGCCAGCAGCGTAGAGTGCGGGGGGGCCGGGGAGCTGTTTTTT	CASSVECGGAGELFF
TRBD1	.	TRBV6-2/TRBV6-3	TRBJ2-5	TGTGCCAGCAGTTACTGGGGACAGCAAGAGACCCAGTACTTC	CASSYWGQQETQYF
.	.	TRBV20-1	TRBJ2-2	TGCAGTGCTGCTTCGTGGGCTAGGGCCGGGGAGCTGTTTTTT	CSAASWARAGELFF
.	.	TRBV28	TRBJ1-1	TGTGCCACCGGCCCGGGGAGACTCAACACTGAAGCTTTCTTT	CATGPGRLNTEAFF
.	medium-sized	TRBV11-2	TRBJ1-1	TGTGCCAGCAGCTCAGACCAGGGAGCGAACACTGAAGCTTTCTTT	CASSSDQGANTEAFF
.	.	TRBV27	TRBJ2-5	TGTGCCAGCAGTTTATCATCCCAAGAGACCCAGTACTTC	CASSLSSQETQYF
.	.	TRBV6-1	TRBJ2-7	TGTGCCAGCAGCGACGACCGCTACGAGCAGTACTTC	CASSDDRYEQYF
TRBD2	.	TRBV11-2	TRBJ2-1	TGTGCCAGCAGCCAGGGACTAGCGGGAGGCAATGAGCAGTTCTTC	CASSQGLAGGNEQFF
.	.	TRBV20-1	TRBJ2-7	TGCAGTGCCCCGGACGAGGACCTCGACGAGCACTACTTC	CSAPDEDLDEHYF
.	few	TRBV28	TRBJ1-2	TGTGCCAGCAGTTTATACTCTGGCTACACCTTC	CASSLYSGYTF
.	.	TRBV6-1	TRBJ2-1	TGTGCCAGCAGCGTAACAGGTATCAACTATGAGCAGTTCTTC	CASSVTGINYEQFF
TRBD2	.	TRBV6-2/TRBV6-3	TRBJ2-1	TGTGCCAGCAGTTACCTAGCGGGTGAAGCCTCCTACAATGAGCAGTTCTTC	CASSYLAGEASYNEQFF
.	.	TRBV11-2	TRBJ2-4	TGTGCCAGCAGCCGGGGTTTGGGCGGGACAGACCTAGCCAAAAACATTCAGTACTTC	CASSRGLGGTDLAKNIQYF
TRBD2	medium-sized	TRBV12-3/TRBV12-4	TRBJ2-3	TGTGCCAGCAGACTGGGGTTGGCGGGGGGAAGCACAGATACGCAGTATTTT	CASRLGLAGGSTDTQYF
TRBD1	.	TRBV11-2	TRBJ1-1	TGTGCCAGCAGCGAGGGGGGACAGGGGCTTTCTTTT	CASSEGGQGLSF
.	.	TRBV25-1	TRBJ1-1	TGTGCCAGCAGTGTAGGGACCGAAGCTTTCTTT	CASSVGTEAFF
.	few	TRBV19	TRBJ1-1	TGTGCCAGTCTCTCTCTGCTGAACACTGAAGCTTTCTTT	CASLSLLNTEAFF
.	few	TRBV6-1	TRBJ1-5	TGTGCCAGCAGCGGGACACAGAATCAGCCCCAGCATTTT	CASSGTQNQPQHF
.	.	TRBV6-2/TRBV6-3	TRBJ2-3	TGTGCCAGCAGTCCGCAGGCTAGCACAGATACGCAGTATTTT	CASSPQASTDTQYF
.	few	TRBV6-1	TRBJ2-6	TGTGCCAGCAGTGAGACCTTCTCTGGGGCCAACGTCCTGACTTTC	CASSETFSGANVLTF
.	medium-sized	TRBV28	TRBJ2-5	TGTGCCAGTCGTCTGGAGGGGGGTCAAGAGACCCAGTACTTC	CASRLEGGQETQYF
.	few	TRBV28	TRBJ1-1	TGTGCCAGCAGCTCTGTGAACACTGAAGCTTTCTTT	CASSSVNTEAFF
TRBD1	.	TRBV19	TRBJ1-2	TGTGCCAGTAGCCCTTTGTTGGACAGGGAATATGGCTACACCTTC	CASSPLLDREYGYTF
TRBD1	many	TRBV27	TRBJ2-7	TGTGCCAGCAGTCTAGGGACAGGGAGCTACGAGCAGTACTTC	CASSLGTGSYEQYF
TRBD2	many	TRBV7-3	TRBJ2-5	TGTGCCAGCAGCCCAGCGGGGGGTACCCCAGAGACCCAGTACTTC	CASSPAGGTPETQYF
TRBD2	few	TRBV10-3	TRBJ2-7	TGTGCCATCAGACCCTCCGGGACTAGCGACGAGCAGTACTTC	CAIRPSGTSDEQYF
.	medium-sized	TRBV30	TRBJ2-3	TGTGCCTGGAGTATGGGAGATACGCAGTATTTT	CAWSMGDTQYF
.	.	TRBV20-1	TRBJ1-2	TGCAGTGCTAGAGGGAACAGGCTGTATGGCTACACCTTC	CSARGNRLYGYTF
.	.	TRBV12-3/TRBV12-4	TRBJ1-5	TGTGCCAGCAGTTTGCGTACAGGGCTGAATCAGCCCCAGCATTTT	CASSLRTGLNQPQHF
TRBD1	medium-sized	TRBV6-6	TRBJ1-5	TGTGCCAGCAACCTGGGAGGGACAGGACGATTTAGCAATCAGCCCCAGCATTTT	CASNLGGTGRFSNQPQHF
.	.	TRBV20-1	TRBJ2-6	TGCAGTGCTAGAGAAGCGGTTGGGGCCAACGTCCTGACTTTC	CSAREAVGANVLTF
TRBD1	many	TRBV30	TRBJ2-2	TGTGCCTGGGGGGTAGGGACAGGCTCATACACCGGGGAGCTGTTTTTT	CAWGVGTGSYTGELFF
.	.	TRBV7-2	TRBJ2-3	TGTGCCAGCAGCCCCCAGCCCGCAGATACGCAGTATTTT	CASSPQPADTQYF
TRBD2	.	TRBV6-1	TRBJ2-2	TGTGCCAGCAGTCTAGCGGGGGCGAACACCGGGGAGCTGTTTTTT	CASSLAGANTGELFF
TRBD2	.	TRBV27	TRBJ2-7	TGTGCCAGCAGTTTATTCAGGGGCGGGGGGATTCCCTACGAGCAGTACTTC	CASSLFRGGGIPYEQYF
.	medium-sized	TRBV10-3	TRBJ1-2	TGTGCCATCCTTCGGGCAGGTCTTTTAGGTGACTATGGCTACACCTTC	CAILRAGLLGDYGYTF
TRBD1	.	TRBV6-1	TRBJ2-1	TGTGCCAGCAGACAGGGACAGGGGGCTGGTCCCGTGCAGTTCTTC	CASRQGQGAGPVQFF
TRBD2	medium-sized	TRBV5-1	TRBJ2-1	TGCGCCAGCAGCTTGGCCGGGGTTAGCGGGATCGGTGAGCAGTTCTTC	CASSLAGVSGIGEQFF
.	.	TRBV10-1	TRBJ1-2	TGCGCCAGCAGTTACATGTCGGGGGGCGCGTCGGGCTACACCTTC	CASSYMSGGASGYTF
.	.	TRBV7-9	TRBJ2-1	TGTGCCAGCAGCTTAGCTATCGGGAACAATGAGCAGTTCTTC	CASSLAIGNNEQFF
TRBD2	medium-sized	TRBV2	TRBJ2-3	TGTGCCAGCAAGCGGACTAGCGGGGCTAGCACAGATACGCAGTATTTT	CASKRTSGASTDTQYF
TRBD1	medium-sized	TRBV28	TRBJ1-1	TGTGCCAGCAGTTTTAGGGACAGGGGGCCTTTAGGTGAAGCTTTCTTT	CASSFRDRGPLGEAFF
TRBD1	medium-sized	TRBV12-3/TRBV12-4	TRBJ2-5	TGTGCCAGCAGTCCAGTGACAGGGGGCAGGGAGACCCAGTACTTC	CASSPVTGGRETQYF
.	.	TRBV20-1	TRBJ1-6	TGCAGTGCTAGGTCCCGGGAGTCCTATAATTCACCCCTCCACTTT	CSARSRESYNSPLHF
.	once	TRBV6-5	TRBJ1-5	TGTGCCAGCACTTACGGCAGGGCAAAAAAGCCCCAGCATTTT	CASTYGRAKKPQHF
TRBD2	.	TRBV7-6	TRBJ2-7	TGTGCCAGCAGCTACCGGGATGGGACTAGCGGGAAATACGAGCAGTACTTC	CASSYRDGTSGKYEQYF
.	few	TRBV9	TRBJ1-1	TGTGCCAGCGGCGGCACAGGCACTGAAGCTTCCTTT	CASGGTGTEASF
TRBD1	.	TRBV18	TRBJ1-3	TGTGCCAGCTCACCACCCAGGACAGGGTATGGAAACACCATATATTTT	CASSPPRTGYGNTIYF
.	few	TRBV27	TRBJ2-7	TGTGCCAGCAGTTTATATGTGGGGAGCGGGTATTACGAGCAGTACTTC	CASSLYVGSGYYEQYF
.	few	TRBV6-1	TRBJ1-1	TGTGCCAGCAAGCGAGCGGGACCCACGAACACTGAAGCTTTCTTT	CASKRAGPTNTEAFF
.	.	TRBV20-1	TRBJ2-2	TGCAGAGCTCCCAATGGGGATACCGGGGAGGTGTTTTTT	CRAPNGDTGEVFF
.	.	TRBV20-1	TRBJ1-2	TGCAGTGCTAGCCCCGGGGCTGCCTATGGCTACACCTTC	CSASPGAAYGYTF
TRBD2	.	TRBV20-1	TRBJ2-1	TGCAGTGCTAGAGATTACCTAGCGGGACTGGACAATGAGCAGTTCTTC	CSARDYLAGLDNEQFF